This TCR beta chain was identified during a study of T cells after yellow fever vaccination. Looking at the study overall: It was SMART-Seq v4 Ultra Low Input that prepared the fractions with low cell numbers.

V trimming: 1 base; J trimming: 1 base; junction bases outside the gene matches: 0. This CDR3 has 14 residues. CDR1 LGHDT and CDR2 YNNKEL come from the germline V gene (reference sequence). Comment on this clonotype: Its matching antigen is unknown.

Broader study findings: Contaminants from the bulk population, in the form of abundant clonotypes, could be found in FACS-sorted repertoires.

TCRdb fed the 5' RACE reads into MiXCR, producing one record per CDR3 protein. The table includes 300,000 to 400,000 distinct CDR3 sequences, about 7.8% detected once. J is TRBJ1-1 and V is TRBV3-1; 7 positions agree with TRBD1. Sequences were derived from PBMCs, sampled roughly 47 days after the first yellow fever vaccination. This sequence was found in a man aged 18 to 30 who received the YFV17D yellow fever vaccine. CDR3 sequence: CASSQAGGNTEAFF. The CDR3 DNA reads as TGTGCCAGCAGCCAAGCAGGGGGGAACACTGAAGCTTTCTTT.